The rows below give T cell receptor beta chains drawn from one sample of a study of somatic mutations in cytotoxic T cells in rheumatoid arthritis. The table came from immunoSEQ multiplex PCR; TCRdb's copy has only in-frame clones and leaves some out. The data show approximately 20,000 clones, with approximately 80% seen just once and roughly a tenth held by the top ten. The sequenced material came from CD8+ T cells sorted from blood. Every receptor here comes from a woman between 50 and 59 years old in good health. Each CDR3 is given with its conserved first and last residue. D genes are given only for firm matches. The size entry is marked missing in some rows and otherwise reads once, few, many or a size class.

TRBV5-4	TRBJ2-7	TRBD1	few	CASSWGQGAGEQYF	TGTGCCAGCAGCTGGGGACAGGGGGCGGGGGAGCAGTACTTC
TRBV9	TRBJ1-2	.	.	CASSVPHQGPNYGYTF	TGTGCCAGCAGCGTACCCCACCAGGGCCCTAACTATGGCTACACCTTC
TRBV11-2	TRBJ2-7	.	.	CASSLRGEAYEQYF	TGTGCCAGCAGCTTAAGGGGTGAAGCCTACGAGCAGTACTTC
TRBV21-1	TRBJ2-3	.	.	CAIPLLAGEIPDTQYF	TGTGCCATACCTCTTTTGGCAGGGGAGATCCCAGATACGCAGTATTTT
TRBV7-8	TRBJ2-1	TRBD1	.	CASSWPSGQGRNEQFF	TGTGCCAGCAGCTGGCCCTCGGGACAGGGGAGGAATGAGCAGTTCTTC
TRBV2	TRBJ1-4	.	.	CASSEMVFGEKLFF	TGTGCCAGCAGTGAAATGGTGTTTGGGGAAAAACTGTTTTTT
TRBV4-2	TRBJ1-3	.	.	CASSQDLWQTGNTIYF	TGTGCCAGCAGCCAAGATTTGTGGCAGACAGGAAACACCATATATTTT
TRBV29-1	TRBJ2-1	.	.	CSAPQGSSYNEQFF	TGCAGCGCCCCACAGGGTTCCTCCTACAATGAGCAGTTCTTC
TRBV2	TRBJ2-7	TRBD2	.	CASRVLAVYEQYF	TGTGCCAGCAGAGTCCTAGCGGTCTACGAGCAGTACTTC
TRBV27	TRBJ2-7	.	.	CASSFGTGAYEQYF	TGTGCCAGCAGTTTCGGGACTGGGGCCTACGAGCAGTACTTC
TRBV7-8	TRBJ1-6	TRBD1	.	CASSATGTANSPLHF	TGTGCCAGCAGCGCGACCGGGACAGCCAATTCACCCCTCCACTTT
TRBV5-7	TRBJ2-3	.	.	CASSFRTGGTDTQYF	TGTGCCAGCAGCTTCAGGACAGGAGGGACAGATACGCAGTATTTT
TRBV2	TRBJ2-7	TRBD1	.	CASSEPGQGSYEQYF	TGTGCCAGCAGTGAACCGGGACAGGGGTCTTACGAGCAGTACTTC
TRBV25-1	TRBJ2-1	TRBD1	.	CATNVGQGNEQFF	TGTGCCACCAATGTGGGACAGGGCAATGAGCAGTTCTTC
TRBV7-2	TRBJ2-7	TRBD2	.	CASSRKAGGPTYEQYF	TGTGCCAGCAGCAGAAAAGCGGGGGGACCCACCTACGAGCAGTACTTC
TRBV7-9	TRBJ1-1	.	.	CASSLGDVTEAFF	TGTGCCAGCAGCTTAGGGGATGTCACTGAAGCTTTCTTT
TRBV25-1	TRBJ1-2	.	.	CASSGGPWGYGYTF	TGTGCCAGCAGTGGGGGTCCCTGGGGCTATGGCTACACCTTC
TRBV5-6	TRBJ2-2	TRBD2	.	CASSLREGTGELFF	TGTGCCAGCAGCTTGCGGGAGGGAACCGGGGAGCTGTTTTTT
TRBV7-9	TRBJ1-2	TRBD1	.	CASSEGTAGYTF	TGTGCCAGCAGCGAAGGGACAGCTGGCTACACCTTC
TRBV27	TRBJ2-7	.	.	CASGEAYEQYF	TGTGCCAGCGGGGAGGCCTACGAGCAGTACTTC
TRBV7-6	TRBJ1-5	TRBD1	.	CASSLGNQGGVSRQHF	TGTGCCAGCAGCTTAGGGAACCAAGGGGGCGTATCGCGGCAGCATTTT
TRBV19	TRBJ2-7	.	.	CASSIGRGPYEQYF	TGTGCCAGTAGTATCGGCAGGGGACCCTACGAGCAGTACTTC